The TCR beta chain under discussion was sequenced for a study of a mutant IDH1 vaccine in newly diagnosed glioma. Across the whole study: Treated patients had a mean age of roughly 44 years and a sex split that was around 60% male and roughly 38% female. The earlier regimen, radiotherapy, temozolomide, or both, was most often both.

Time point: week 47, end of study. In every dose of vaccine, 300 ug of mutant IDH1 20-mer peptide was given alongside topical imiquimod. Patients, over weeks 1, 3, 5, 7, 11, 15, 19 and 23, received a total of eight vaccinations. Assay used: immunoSEQ multiplex PCR; TCRdb lists only in-frame clones, some missing. The table has approximately 52,000 clones, 70% to 85% seen once. To note about this clone: Its antigen is still unknown.

The sequence came from a woman aged 40 to 55 with glioma. Some clones in this sample may be carry-over from other donors' samples. Sequencing used PBMCs, obtained from a glioma patient whose treatment included an IDH1 peptide vaccine.

CDR3 loop: CATRRDSNTGELFF. The CDR3 DNA follows: TGTGCCACTCGCCGGGACAGCAACACCGGGGAGCTGTTTTTT. This chain connects TRBV6-1 to TRBJ2-2; 7 nucleotides line up with TRBD1. Germline V lookup: CDR1 MNHNS, CDR2 SASEGT. V lost 10 bases, J lost 2 bases, and 7 bases stayed unmatched. CDR3 length: 14 residues.